One T cell receptor (beta chain) is described in this entry. What it binds is not known. Germline-derived CDR1 and CDR2 are SGHTA and FQGNSA. V was cut by 4 bases and J by 4 bases, with 16 bases left in between. CDR3 length: 16 residues. Clones were sequenced by immunoSEQ multiplex PCR, and TCRdb holds only the in-frame ones, with some missing. The repertoire has approximately 2,000,000 clones, roughly 90% of them found once; the top ten carry approximately 0.41%. The sample comes from a study of shared clonotypes between healthy human individuals. The study, taken as a whole, reports: Only blood was sampled; tissue repertoires likely differ.

The sample taken for sequencing was naive CD4+ T cells from PBMCs. Described subset: CD45RA+ positively selected. The origin of this receptor is a man aged 18-30 years in good health. Some clones in this sample may be carry-over from other donors' samples. The chain has TRBV7-2 and TRBJ2-2, with D possibly matching TRBD2 (5 bases). CDR3 coding DNA: TGTGCCAGCAGCTCCGGCCGACCCCGGGGCACCGGGGAGCTGTTTTTT. It codes for CASSSGRPRGTGELFF.